One T cell receptor beta chain is described in this entry. Its antigen is undetermined. This entry belongs to a study of T cell responses to AZD1222 COVID-19 vaccine. Some clones are missing from TCRdb's copy, which holds only in-frame ones; the method was immunoSEQ multiplex PCR. The sample holds 100,000 to 150,000 clones, around nine tenths seen once. The analysis combined second doses at about 4 or about 12 weeks. Study-wide findings and caveats: Among AZD1222 vaccinees, only 5 to 7 were seropositive at baseline. There were mostly white British donors and more females than males, and clonal diversity was possibly underestimated. Mapped onto spike, vaccine-associated CD4 TCRs spanned it and were dominant at 160-218 and 743-854.

Between the trimmed V and J ends, which lost 4 bases and 0 bases, there was a span of 7 bases. This CDR3 spans 14 amino acids. Germline V gene sequence: CDR1 MGHRA, CDR2 YSYEKL. The rearrangement uses TRBV4-1 and TRBJ2-1; D gene unclear. This TCR came from an adult who received the AZD1222 COVID-19 vaccine. This specimen was peripheral blood, taken 28 days after the second AZD1222 dose. Written as DNA, the CDR3 is TGCGCCAGCAGCCGAGAAGACTCCTACAATGAGCAGTTCTTC. This gives the protein CASSREDSYNEQFF.